This T cell receptor beta chain was observed in a study of T cells in Graves' hyperthyroidism and ophthalmopathy. Whole-study context: The blood sample was taken at first diagnosis, before treatment began. General study results and limits: By a 13 V-J model, ophthalmopathy was set apart from stable hyperthyroidism. Among thyroid clonotypes expanded above 0.001, most also appeared in blood. For ophthalmopathy, model prediction preceded onset by a median approximately 6 months.

This clonotype was counted between two and nine times. Its target is unknown. RNA transcripts yielded amplified TCR beta CDR3 regions. HTBI primers were used for first-round RT-PCR of the TCR CDR3. MiXCR, applied by TCRdb to the multiplex PCR reads, yields one record per CDR3 protein. The sample includes approximately 420,000 distinct CDR3 sequences, approximately 13% of them seen just once. This clonotype was sampled from a woman aged 18-30 years with Graves' hyperthyroidism. The sample was blood.

The CDR3 protein is CASSPQGINSPLHF. CDR3 sequence (DNA): TGTGCCAGCAGCCCACAGGGAATTAATTCACCCCTCCACTTT. The genes are TRBV7-8 and TRBJ1-6; D is possibly TRBD1 (6 bases). The ends were cut back, 5 bases at V and 6 bases at J, with 11 bases in the middle. Germline CDR1 and CDR2: SGHVS and FQNEAQ. CDR3 length: 14 amino acids.